The clone carrying this TCR beta chain was counted ten times or more. The CDR3 covers 13 residues. Germline V gene lookup returns CDR1 MDHEN and CDR2 SYDVKM. Deletions cut 7 bases from V and 1 base from J, with 10 bases between. Time point specified: patch test 2, 6 weeks after DPC sensitization. Treatment reported: therapeutic diphenylcyclopropenone sensitization with weekly scalp DPC. Unfractionated whole blood yielded total RNA. The data were taken from a study of human T cells and chemical hapten exposure. Each cDNA molecule in the library carried unique molecular identifiers. One entry per CDR3 protein, called by TCRdb with MiXCR from the RACE reads. The sample yields approximately 85,000 distinct CDR3 sequences, about a tenth seen once.

This clonotype was sampled from a woman in her 30s with alopecia areata. Some clones in this sample may be carry-over from other donors' samples. The chain carries TRBV28 and TRBJ1-2, with a possible D match to TRBD1 (5 bases). The specimen comprised whole blood, sampled in connection with sensitization to the hapten diphenylcyclopropenone (DPC). CDR3 sequence (DNA): TGTGCCAGCATCAGGGACCTTAACTATGGCTACACCTTC. Translating it yields CASIRDLNYGYTF.